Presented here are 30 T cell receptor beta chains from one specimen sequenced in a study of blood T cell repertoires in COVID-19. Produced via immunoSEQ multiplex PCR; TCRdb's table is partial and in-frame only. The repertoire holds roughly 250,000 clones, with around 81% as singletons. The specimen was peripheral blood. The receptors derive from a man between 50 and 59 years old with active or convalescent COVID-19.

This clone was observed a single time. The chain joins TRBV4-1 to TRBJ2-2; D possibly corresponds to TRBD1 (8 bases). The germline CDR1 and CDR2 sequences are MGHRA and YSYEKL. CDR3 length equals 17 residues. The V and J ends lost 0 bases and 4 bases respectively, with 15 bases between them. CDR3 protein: CASSQDWGGQATGELFF. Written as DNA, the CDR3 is TGCGCCAGCAGCCAAGATTGGGGGGGACAGGCCACCGGGGAGCTGTTTTTT.

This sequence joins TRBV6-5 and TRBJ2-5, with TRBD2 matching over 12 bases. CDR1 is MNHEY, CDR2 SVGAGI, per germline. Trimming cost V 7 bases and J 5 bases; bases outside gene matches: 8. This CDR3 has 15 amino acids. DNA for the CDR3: TGTGCCAGCACCCTAGCGGGGGGGCCCTGGGAGACCCAGTACTTC. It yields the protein CASTLAGGPWETQYF.

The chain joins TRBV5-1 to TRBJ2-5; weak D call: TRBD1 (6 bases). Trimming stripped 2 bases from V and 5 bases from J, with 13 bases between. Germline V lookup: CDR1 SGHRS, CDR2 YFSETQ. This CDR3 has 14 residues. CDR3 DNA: TGCGCCAGCAGCTTTGGACCCCAGGGGGAGACCCAGTACTTC. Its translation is CASSFGPQGETQYF.

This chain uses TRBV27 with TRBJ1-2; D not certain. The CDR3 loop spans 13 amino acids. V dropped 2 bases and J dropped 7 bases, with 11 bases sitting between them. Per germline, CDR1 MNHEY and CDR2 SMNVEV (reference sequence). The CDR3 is CASSLKGGFGYTF. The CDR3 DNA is TGTGCCAGCAGTTTAAAGGGCGGGTTTGGCTACACCTTC.

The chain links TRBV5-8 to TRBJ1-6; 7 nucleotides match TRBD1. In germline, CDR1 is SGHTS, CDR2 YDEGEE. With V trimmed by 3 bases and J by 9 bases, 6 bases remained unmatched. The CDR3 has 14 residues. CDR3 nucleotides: TGTGCCAGCAGCTCCGACAGGGTGGGTTCACCCCTCCACTTT. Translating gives CASSSDRVGSPLHF.

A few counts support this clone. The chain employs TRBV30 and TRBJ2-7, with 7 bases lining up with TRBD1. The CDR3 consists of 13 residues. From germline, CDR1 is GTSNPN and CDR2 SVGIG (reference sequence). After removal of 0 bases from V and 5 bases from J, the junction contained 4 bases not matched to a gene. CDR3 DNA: TGTGCCTGGAGTGTGGCAGGGGGTAACGAGCAGTACTTC. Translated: CAWSVAGGNEQYF.

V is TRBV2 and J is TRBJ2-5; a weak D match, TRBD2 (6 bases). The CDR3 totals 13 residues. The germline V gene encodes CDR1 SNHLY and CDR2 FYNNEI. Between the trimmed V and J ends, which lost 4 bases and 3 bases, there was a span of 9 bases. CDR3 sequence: CASSVRLEETQYF. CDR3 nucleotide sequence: TGTGCCAGCAGTGTACGACTAGAAGAGACCCAGTACTTC.

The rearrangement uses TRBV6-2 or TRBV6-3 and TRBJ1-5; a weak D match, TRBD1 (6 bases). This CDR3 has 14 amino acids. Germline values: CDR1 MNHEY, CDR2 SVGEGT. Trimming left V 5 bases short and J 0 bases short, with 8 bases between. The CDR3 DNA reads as TGTGCCAGCAGTACAGGGAATAGCAATCAGCCCCAGCATTTT. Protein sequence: CASSTGNSNQPQHF.

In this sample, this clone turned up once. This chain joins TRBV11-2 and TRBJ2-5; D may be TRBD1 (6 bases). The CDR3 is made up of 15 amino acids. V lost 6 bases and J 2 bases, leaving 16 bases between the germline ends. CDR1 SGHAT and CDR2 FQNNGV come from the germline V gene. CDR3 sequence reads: CASSGRRTVQETQYF. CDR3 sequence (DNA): TGTGCCAGCAGTGGACGGAGGACAGTTCAAGAGACCCAGTACTTC.

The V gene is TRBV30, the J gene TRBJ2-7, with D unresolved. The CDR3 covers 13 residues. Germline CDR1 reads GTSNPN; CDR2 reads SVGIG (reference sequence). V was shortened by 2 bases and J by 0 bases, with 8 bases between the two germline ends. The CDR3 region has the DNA TGTGCCTGGAGTTTTCAGTTCTCCTACGAGCAGTACTTC. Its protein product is CAWSFQFSYEQYF.

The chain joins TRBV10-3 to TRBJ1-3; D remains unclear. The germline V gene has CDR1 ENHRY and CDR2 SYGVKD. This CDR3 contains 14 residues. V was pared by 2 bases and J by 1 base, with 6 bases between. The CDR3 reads CAISENISGNTIYF. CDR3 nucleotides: TGTGCCATCAGTGAGAACATTTCTGGAAACACCATATATTTT.

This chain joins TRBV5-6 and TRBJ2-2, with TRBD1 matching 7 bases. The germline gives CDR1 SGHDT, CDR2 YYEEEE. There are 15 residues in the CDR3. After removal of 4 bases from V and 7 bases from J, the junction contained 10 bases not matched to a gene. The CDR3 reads CASSPDRVGGGELFF. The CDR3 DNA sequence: TGTGCCAGCAGCCCAGACAGGGTTGGAGGCGGGGAGCTGTTTTTT.

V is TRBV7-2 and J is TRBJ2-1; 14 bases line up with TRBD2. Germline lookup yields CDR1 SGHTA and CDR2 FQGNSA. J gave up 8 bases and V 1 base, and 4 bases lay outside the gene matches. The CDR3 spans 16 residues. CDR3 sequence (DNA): TGTGCCAGCAGCTTAGGGACTAGCGGGGGGCACTATGAGCAGTTCTTC. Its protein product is CASSLGTSGGHYEQFF.

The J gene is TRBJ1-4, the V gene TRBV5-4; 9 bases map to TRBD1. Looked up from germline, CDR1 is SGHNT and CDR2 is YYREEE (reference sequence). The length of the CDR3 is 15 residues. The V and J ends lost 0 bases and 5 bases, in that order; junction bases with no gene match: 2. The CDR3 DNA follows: TGTGCCAGCAGCTTGGTTGGGACAGGGAATGAAAAACTGTTTTTT. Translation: CASSLVGTGNEKLFF.

CDR3 DNA: TGTGCCAGCAGTTTGGTTCGTAACAGGGGTCCCGCAGCTAATGAAAAACTGTTTTTT. Its protein is CASSLVRNRGPAANEKLFF. This chain connects TRBV27 to TRBJ1-4, with 7 bases fitting TRBD1. This CDR3 contains 19 residues. The V gene's germline CDR1 is MNHEY and CDR2 SMNVEV (reference sequence). V shed 3 bases, J shed 3 bases, and the junction held 16 bases outside the gene matches.

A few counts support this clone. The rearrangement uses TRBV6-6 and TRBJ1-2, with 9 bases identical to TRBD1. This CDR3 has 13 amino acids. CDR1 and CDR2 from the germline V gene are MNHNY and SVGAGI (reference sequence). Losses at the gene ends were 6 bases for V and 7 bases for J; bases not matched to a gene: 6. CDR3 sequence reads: CASSPGTGSGYTF. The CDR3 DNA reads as TGTGCCAGCAGCCCCGGGACAGGGTCTGGCTACACCTTC.

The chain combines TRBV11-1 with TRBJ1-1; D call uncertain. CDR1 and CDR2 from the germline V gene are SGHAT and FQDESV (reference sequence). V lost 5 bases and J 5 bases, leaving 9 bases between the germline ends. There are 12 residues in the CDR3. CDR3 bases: TGTGCCAGCAGCCGGAGTGGGACTGAAGCTTTCTTT. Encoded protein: CASSRSGTEAFF. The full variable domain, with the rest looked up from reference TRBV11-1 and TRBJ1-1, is EAEVAQSPRYKITEKSQAVAFWCDPISGHATLYWYRQILGQGPELLVQFQDESVVDDSQLPKDRFSAERLKGVDSTLKIQPAELGDSAMYLCASSRSGTEAFFGQGTRLTVV.

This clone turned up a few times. The chain's CDR3 is CASRRGTEAFF. The DNA of the CDR3 is TGTGCCAGCAGACGGGGTACTGAAGCTTTCTTT. The gene calls are TRBV11-1 and TRBJ1-1, with no clear D. Trimming shortened V by 6 bases and J by 5 bases, and 7 bases separated the two germline ends. CDR3 length equals 11 residues. Germline V lookup: CDR1 SGHAT, CDR2 FQDESV (reference sequence).

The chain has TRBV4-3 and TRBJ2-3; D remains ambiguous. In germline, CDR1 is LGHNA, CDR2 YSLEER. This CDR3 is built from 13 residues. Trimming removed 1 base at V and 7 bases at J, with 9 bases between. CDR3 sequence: CASSQGLGNTQYF. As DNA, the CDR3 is TGCGCCAGCAGCCAAGGCCTAGGAAATACGCAGTATTTT.

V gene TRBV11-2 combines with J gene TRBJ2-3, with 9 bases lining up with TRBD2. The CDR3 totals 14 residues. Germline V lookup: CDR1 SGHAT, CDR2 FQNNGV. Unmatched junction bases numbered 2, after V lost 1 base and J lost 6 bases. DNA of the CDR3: TGTGCCAGCAGCTTAGGGACTAGCGTCGATACGCAGTATTTT. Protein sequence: CASSLGTSVDTQYF.

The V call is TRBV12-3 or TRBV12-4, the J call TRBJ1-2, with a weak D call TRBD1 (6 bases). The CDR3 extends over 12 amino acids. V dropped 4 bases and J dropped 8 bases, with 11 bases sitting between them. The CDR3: CASSYRDGGYTF. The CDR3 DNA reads TGTGCCAGCAGTTACAGGGATGGCGGCTACACCTTC.

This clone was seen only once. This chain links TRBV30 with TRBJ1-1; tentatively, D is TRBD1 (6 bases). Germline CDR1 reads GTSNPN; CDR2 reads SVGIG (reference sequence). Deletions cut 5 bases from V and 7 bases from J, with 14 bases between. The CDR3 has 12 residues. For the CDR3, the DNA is TGTGCCTGGGGGGGGGCGGACAATGAAGCTTTCTTT. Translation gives CAWGGADNEAFF.

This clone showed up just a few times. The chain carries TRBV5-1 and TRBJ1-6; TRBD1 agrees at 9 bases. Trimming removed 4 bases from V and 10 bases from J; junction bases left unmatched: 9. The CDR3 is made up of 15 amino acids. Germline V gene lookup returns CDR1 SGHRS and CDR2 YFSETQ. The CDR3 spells CASSLRGQGVSPLHF. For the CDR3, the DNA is TGCGCCAGCAGCCTCAGGGGACAGGGCGTATCACCCCTCCACTTT.

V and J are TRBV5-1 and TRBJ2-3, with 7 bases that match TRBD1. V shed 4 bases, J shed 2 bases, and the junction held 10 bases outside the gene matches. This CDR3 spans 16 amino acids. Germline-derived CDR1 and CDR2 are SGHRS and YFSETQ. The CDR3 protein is CASSTTGVPNTDTQYF. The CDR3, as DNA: TGCGCCAGCAGCACCACAGGGGTGCCGAACACAGATACGCAGTATTTT.

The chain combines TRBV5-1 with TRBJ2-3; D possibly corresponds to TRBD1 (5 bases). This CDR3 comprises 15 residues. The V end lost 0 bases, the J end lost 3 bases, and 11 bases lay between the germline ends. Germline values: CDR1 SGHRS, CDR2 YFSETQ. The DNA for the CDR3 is TGCGCCAGCAGCTTGGAGGCAGGGTTGACAGATACGCAGTATTTT. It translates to CASSLEAGLTDTQYF.

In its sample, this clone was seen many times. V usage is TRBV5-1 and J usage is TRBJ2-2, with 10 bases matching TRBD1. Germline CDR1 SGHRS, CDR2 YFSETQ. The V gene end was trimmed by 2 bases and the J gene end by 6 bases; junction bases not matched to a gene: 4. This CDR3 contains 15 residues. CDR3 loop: CASSFPDRGAGELFF. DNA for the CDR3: TGCGCCAGCAGCTTCCCGGACAGGGGGGCCGGGGAGCTGTTTTTT. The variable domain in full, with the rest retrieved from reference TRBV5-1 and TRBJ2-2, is KAGVTQTPRYLIKTRGQQVTLSCSPISGHRSVSWYQQTPGQGLQFLFEYFSETQRNKGNFPGRFSGRQFSNSRSEMNVSTLELGDSALYLCASSFPDRGAGELFFGEGSRLTVL.

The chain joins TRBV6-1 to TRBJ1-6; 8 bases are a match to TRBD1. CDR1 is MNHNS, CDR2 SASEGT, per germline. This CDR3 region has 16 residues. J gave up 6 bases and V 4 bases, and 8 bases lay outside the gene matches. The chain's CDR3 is CASSGKTGQANSPLHF. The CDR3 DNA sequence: TGTGCCAGCAGTGGTAAAACGGGACAGGCTAATTCACCCCTCCACTTT.

This CDR3 reads CASSLEGGSRTEAFF. The CDR3 bases are TGCGCCAGCAGCTTGGAAGGAGGGAGTCGGACTGAAGCTTTCTTT. The chain combines TRBV5-1 with TRBJ1-1, with D unclear. The V and J ends lost 0 bases and 5 bases respectively, with 14 bases between them. The CDR3 sequence is 15 residues long. Germline CDR1 reads SGHRS; CDR2 reads YFSETQ.

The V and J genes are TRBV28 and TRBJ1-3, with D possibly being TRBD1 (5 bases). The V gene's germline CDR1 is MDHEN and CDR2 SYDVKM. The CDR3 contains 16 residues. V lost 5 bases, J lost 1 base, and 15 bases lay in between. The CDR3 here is CASSHLDTKSGNTIYF. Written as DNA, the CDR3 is TGTGCCAGCAGTCACCTGGACACCAAATCTGGAAACACCATATATTTT.

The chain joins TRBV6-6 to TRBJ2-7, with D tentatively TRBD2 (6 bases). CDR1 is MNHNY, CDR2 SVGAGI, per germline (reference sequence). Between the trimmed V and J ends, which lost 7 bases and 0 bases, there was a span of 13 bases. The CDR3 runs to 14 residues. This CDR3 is CASTPRGASYEQYF. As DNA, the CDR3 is TGTGCCAGCACCCCCCGCGGGGCCTCCTACGAGCAGTACTTC.